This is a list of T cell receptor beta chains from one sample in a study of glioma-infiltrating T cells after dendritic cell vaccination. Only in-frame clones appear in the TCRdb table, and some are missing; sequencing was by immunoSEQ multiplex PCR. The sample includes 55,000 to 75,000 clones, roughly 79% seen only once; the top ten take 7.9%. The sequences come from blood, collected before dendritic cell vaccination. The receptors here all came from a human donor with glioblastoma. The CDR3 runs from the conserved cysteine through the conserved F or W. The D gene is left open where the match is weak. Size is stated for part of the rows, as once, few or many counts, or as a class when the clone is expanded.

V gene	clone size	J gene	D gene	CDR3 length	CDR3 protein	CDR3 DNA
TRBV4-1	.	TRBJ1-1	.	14	CASSPGRVNTEAFF	TGCGCCAGCAGCCCCGGGAGGGTGAACACTGAAGCTTTCTTT
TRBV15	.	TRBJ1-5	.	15	CATSGPKGDNQPQHF	TGTGCCACCAGCGGCCCGAAAGGGGACAATCAGCCCCAGCATTTT
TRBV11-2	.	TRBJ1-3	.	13	CASTHSPGNTIYF	TGTGCCAGCACCCATTCCCCTGGAAACACCATATATTTT
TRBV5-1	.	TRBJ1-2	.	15	CASSLAGGSDYGYTF	TGCGCCAGCAGCTTGGCCGGGGGATCGGACTATGGCTACACCTTC
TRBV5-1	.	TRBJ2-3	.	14	CASSLMGFTDTQYF	TGCGCCAGCAGCTTGATGGGCTTCACAGATACGCAGTATTTT
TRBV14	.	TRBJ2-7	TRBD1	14	CASSLGQGFDEQYF	TGTGCCAGCAGCCTCGGACAGGGGTTTGACGAGCAGTACTTC
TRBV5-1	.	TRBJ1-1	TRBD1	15	CASSVGTGENTEAFF	TGCGCCAGCAGCGTAGGGACAGGCGAGAACACTGAAGCTTTCTTT
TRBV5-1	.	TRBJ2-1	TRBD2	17	CASSLVFAGGLGNEQFF	TGCGCCAGCAGCTTGGTATTTGCGGGGGGCCTAGGTAATGAGCAGTTCTTC
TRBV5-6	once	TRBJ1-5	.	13	CASSLASGRSQHF	TGTGCCAGCAGCTTGGCGTCGGGAAGGTCCCAGCATTTT
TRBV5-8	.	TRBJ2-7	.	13	CASSRGQFYEQYF	TGTGCCAGCAGTCGTGGACAGTTCTACGAGCAGTACTTC
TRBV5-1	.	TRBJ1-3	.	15	CASSSSLGAGNTIYF	TGCGCCAGCAGCTCGTCTTTGGGCGCTGGAAACACCATATATTTT
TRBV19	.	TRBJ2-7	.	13	CASSIGSSYEQYF	TGTGCCAGTAGTATCGGGAGCTCCTACGAGCAGTACTTC
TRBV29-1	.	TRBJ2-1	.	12	CSVRETSNEQFF	TGCAGCGTCCGTGAAACTAGCAATGAGCAGTTCTTC
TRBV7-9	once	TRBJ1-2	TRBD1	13	CASSQGQHYGYTF	TGTGCCAGCAGCCAGGGACAGCACTATGGCTACACCTTC
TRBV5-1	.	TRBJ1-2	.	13	CASSLDGAQGYTF	TGCGCCAGCAGCTTGGATGGGGCGCAGGGCTACACCTTC
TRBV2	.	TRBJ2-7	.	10	CASAGYEQYF	TGTGCCAGCGCAGGTTACGAGCAGTACTTC
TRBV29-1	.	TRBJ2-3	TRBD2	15	CSVGRTSGGWDTQYF	TGCAGCGTTGGTCGGACTAGCGGGGGGTGGGATACGCAGTATTTT
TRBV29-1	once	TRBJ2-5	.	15	CSVESEWAGGETQYF	TGCAGCGTTGAAAGTGAATGGGCAGGAGGCGAGACCCAGTACTTC
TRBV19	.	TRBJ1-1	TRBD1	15	CASSMTGNVNTEAFF	TGTGCCAGTAGTATGACAGGGAATGTGAACACTGAAGCTTTCTTT
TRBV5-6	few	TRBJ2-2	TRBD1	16	CASSPGTGGGTGELFF	TGTGCCAGCAGTCCCGGGACAGGGGGTGGCACCGGGGAGCTGTTTTTT
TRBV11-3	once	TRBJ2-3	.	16	CASSSPTDPHTDTQYF	TGTGCCAGCAGCTCACCGACAGATCCCCACACAGATACGCAGTATTTT
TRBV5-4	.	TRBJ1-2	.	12	CASSLGQDGYTF	TGTGCCAGCAGCTTGGGACAAGATGGCTACACCTTC
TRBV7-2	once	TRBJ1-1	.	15	CASSLRQGLYTEAFF	TGTGCCAGCAGCTTAAGGCAGGGCCTATACACTGAAGCTTTCTTT
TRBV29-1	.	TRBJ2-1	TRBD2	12	CSVERGENEQFF	TGCAGCGTTGAACGGGGGGAAAATGAGCAGTTCTTC